A selection of T cell receptor beta chains follows, all from one sample in a study of shared clonotypes between healthy human individuals. Assay: immunoSEQ multiplex PCR; the TCRdb copy retains only in-frame clones and omits some. The sample records more than 1,200,000 clones, approximately 98.5% being singletons. Material: naive CD4+ T cells sorted from blood. Receptors originate from a man under 40 in good health. Both conserved end residues are part of each CDR3. A D gene is named only where the DNA matches it firmly. Clone size, where shown, is once, few, many, or a class for clones that have expanded.

v_gene: TRBV4-1
d_gene: -
abundance: -
j_gene: TRBJ2-7
CDR3nt: TGCGCCAGCAGCCAAGAGCGGGGATTGGGCGAGCAGTACTTC
CDR3aa: CASSQERGLGEQYF

v_gene: TRBV5-6
d_gene: TRBD2
abundance: -
j_gene: TRBJ2-7
CDR3nt: TGTGCCAGCAGCTCAAGCTGGCGGGAGAATTTTTACGAGCAGTACTTC
CDR3aa: CASSSSWRENFYEQYF

v_gene: TRBV29-1
d_gene: -
abundance: -
j_gene: TRBJ2-5
CDR3nt: TGCAGCGTGGATGTGGTCCGAGAGACCCAGTACTTC
CDR3aa: CSVDVVRETQYF

v_gene: TRBV5-4
d_gene: -
abundance: -
j_gene: TRBJ2-5
CDR3nt: TGTGCCAGCAGCGTGGACAGTCAAGAGACCCAGTACTTC
CDR3aa: CASSVDSQETQYF

v_gene: TRBV20-1
d_gene: TRBD1
abundance: -
j_gene: TRBJ1-2
CDR3nt: TGCAGCGCGACAGGGGGACATGGCTACACCTTC
CDR3aa: CSATGGHGYTF

v_gene: TRBV7-6
d_gene: TRBD1
abundance: -
j_gene: TRBJ2-7
CDR3nt: TGTGCCAGCAGCCAACCGACAGGGAACGAGCAGTACTTC
CDR3aa: CASSQPTGNEQYF

v_gene: TRBV29-1
d_gene: -
abundance: -
j_gene: TRBJ2-5
CDR3nt: TGCAGCACCCGGGCAGCTGAAGAGACCCAGTACTTC
CDR3aa: CSTRAAEETQYF

v_gene: TRBV18
d_gene: -
abundance: -
j_gene: TRBJ1-5
CDR3nt: TGTGCCAGCTCACCCGACGCGGCAGGAGGCAATCAGCCCCAGCATTTT
CDR3aa: CASSPDAAGGNQPQHF

v_gene: TRBV27
d_gene: -
abundance: -
j_gene: TRBJ2-7
CDR3nt: TGTGCCAGCAGTTTATCGATGGCAGGGGTATTGGGGGAGCAGTACTTC
CDR3aa: CASSLSMAGVLGEQYF

v_gene: TRBV4-3
d_gene: -
abundance: -
j_gene: TRBJ2-3
CDR3nt: TGCGCCAGCAGCCAAGATGGCGGGGATACGCAGTATTTT
CDR3aa: CASSQDGGDTQYF

v_gene: TRBV6-6
d_gene: -
abundance: -
j_gene: TRBJ2-3
CDR3nt: TGTGCCAGCATCCAATTGGGCACAGATACGCAGTATTTT
CDR3aa: CASIQLGTDTQYF

v_gene: TRBV5-1
d_gene: -
abundance: -
j_gene: TRBJ2-1
CDR3nt: TGCGCCAGCAGCTTGGGTAGCGGCTACAATGAGCAGTTCTTC
CDR3aa: CASSLGSGYNEQFF

v_gene: TRBV9
d_gene: -
abundance: -
j_gene: TRBJ2-3
CDR3nt: TGTGCCAGCAGCGTAGGGGGCCACCTCCCAGATACGCAGTATTTT
CDR3aa: CASSVGGHLPDTQYF

v_gene: TRBV6-5
d_gene: TRBD1
abundance: -
j_gene: TRBJ1-2
CDR3nt: TGTGCCAGCAGCCTGGGGACAGTGGGGTCTTATGGCTACACCTTC
CDR3aa: CASSLGTVGSYGYTF

v_gene: TRBV25-1
d_gene: -
abundance: -
j_gene: TRBJ2-3
CDR3nt: TGTGCCAGCAGTGTGAACACAGATACGCAGTATTTT
CDR3aa: CASSVNTDTQYF

v_gene: TRBV7-3
d_gene: TRBD1
abundance: -
j_gene: TRBJ2-2
CDR3nt: TGTGCCAGCAGCAAGGACAGGATCCCCGCCGGGGAGCTGTTTTTT
CDR3aa: CASSKDRIPAGELFF

v_gene: TRBV2
d_gene: -
abundance: -
j_gene: TRBJ2-1
CDR3nt: TGTGCCAGCAGTGAACCCGGTAGGGTCAATGAGCAGTTCTTC
CDR3aa: CASSEPGRVNEQFF

v_gene: TRBV5-5
d_gene: -
abundance: -
j_gene: TRBJ2-5
CDR3nt: TGTGCCAGCAGCTCCTCCCAGGTCCAAGAGACCCAGTACTTC
CDR3aa: CASSSSQVQETQYF

v_gene: TRBV23-1
d_gene: TRBD1
abundance: -
j_gene: TRBJ1-1
CDR3nt: TGCGCCAGCAGTCAAACCACAAATGCCGCACAGGGGCGGATAACTGAAGCTTTCTTT
CDR3aa: CASSQTTNAAQGRITEAFF

v_gene: TRBV11-2
d_gene: TRBD2
abundance: -
j_gene: TRBJ2-1
CDR3nt: TGTGCCAGCAGCCTCCCGATTCGGGCGGGAGGGTTGGATGAGCAGTTCTTC
CDR3aa: CASSLPIRAGGLDEQFF

v_gene: TRBV5-4
d_gene: -
abundance: -
j_gene: TRBJ2-5
CDR3nt: TGTGCCAGCAGCTTGGGGCAGCTCGAAGAGACCCAGTACTTC
CDR3aa: CASSLGQLEETQYF

v_gene: TRBV28
d_gene: -
abundance: -
j_gene: TRBJ2-7
CDR3nt: TGTGCCAGCAGTCCCTCCCTGGGGGGCTCCTACGAGCAGTACTTC
CDR3aa: CASSPSLGGSYEQYF

v_gene: TRBV28
d_gene: TRBD2
abundance: once
j_gene: TRBJ2-7
CDR3nt: TGTGCCAGCAGTCCCCTAGCGGGACACGAGCAGTACTTC
CDR3aa: CASSPLAGHEQYF

v_gene: TRBV6-5
d_gene: -
abundance: -
j_gene: TRBJ1-2
CDR3nt: TGTGCCAGCAGTTACTCGCGGGATTTCGGCTACACCTTC
CDR3aa: CASSYSRDFGYTF

v_gene: TRBV18
d_gene: -
abundance: once
j_gene: TRBJ1-1
CDR3nt: TGTGCCAGCTCACCAAATCAGAGAGCGACATTTTTGAACACTGAAGCTTTCTTT
CDR3aa: CASSPNQRATFLNTEAFF

v_gene: TRBV6-5
d_gene: -
abundance: -
j_gene: TRBJ1-5
CDR3nt: TGTGCCAGCAGTTATGGTGGACCGTCCTCCAATCAGCCCCAGCATTTT
CDR3aa: CASSYGGPSSNQPQHF

v_gene: TRBV4-1
d_gene: -
abundance: -
j_gene: TRBJ2-7
CDR3nt: TGCGCCAGCAGCCAAGAAATAAGAGGGAAAGGCTACGAGCAGTACTTC
CDR3aa: CASSQEIRGKGYEQYF

v_gene: TRBV29-1
d_gene: TRBD1
abundance: -
j_gene: TRBJ1-1
CDR3nt: TGCAGCGCGTGGGACAGGGGATACACTGAAGCTTTCTTT
CDR3aa: CSAWDRGYTEAFF

v_gene: TRBV6-1
d_gene: -
abundance: -
j_gene: TRBJ2-7
CDR3nt: TGTGCCAGCAGTGAAGCAGGGGTCGAGCAGTACTTC
CDR3aa: CASSEAGVEQYF

v_gene: TRBV28
d_gene: -
abundance: -
j_gene: TRBJ1-4
CDR3nt: TGTGCCAGCAGTCCTCAGGACGGGGGGCGACGTGAAAAACTGTTTTTT
CDR3aa: CASSPQDGGRREKLFF

v_gene: TRBV7-9
d_gene: -
abundance: -
j_gene: TRBJ1-2
CDR3nt: TGTGCCAGCAGCCAAACCGGGCCATTTAATGGCTACACCTTC
CDR3aa: CASSQTGPFNGYTF

v_gene: TRBV18
d_gene: -
abundance: -
j_gene: TRBJ1-5
CDR3nt: TGTGCCAGCTCACCTCTTAGCAATCAGCCCCAGCATTTT
CDR3aa: CASSPLSNQPQHF

v_gene: TRBV11-2
d_gene: TRBD2
abundance: -
j_gene: TRBJ2-3
CDR3nt: TGTGCCAGCAGCCGCACACTAGCGGGAGTGGATACGCAGTATTTT
CDR3aa: CASSRTLAGVDTQYF

v_gene: TRBV4-1
d_gene: TRBD2
abundance: -
j_gene: TRBJ2-7
CDR3nt: TGCGCCAGCAGCCGGACTAGCGGGAGGGTCTACGAGCAGTACTTC
CDR3aa: CASSRTSGRVYEQYF

v_gene: TRBV5-4
d_gene: TRBD1
abundance: -
j_gene: TRBJ2-7
CDR3nt: TGTGCCAGCAGCTTTACAGGGGGAAACGAGCAGTACTTC
CDR3aa: CASSFTGGNEQYF

v_gene: TRBV5-6
d_gene: -
abundance: -
j_gene: TRBJ2-5
CDR3nt: TGTGCCAGCAGTTTTTGGACGGTGTCAGGGGAGACCCAGTACTTC
CDR3aa: CASSFWTVSGETQYF

v_gene: TRBV19
d_gene: -
abundance: -
j_gene: TRBJ1-1
CDR3nt: TGTGCCAGTAGTATAGATAACCCGATGGTGACTGAAGCTTTCTTT
CDR3aa: CASSIDNPMVTEAFF